These 14 T cell receptor beta chains were sequenced from one sample in a study of PD-1 blockade in classical Hodgkin lymphoma. Libraries were prepared by immunoSEQ multiplex PCR; TCRdb keeps only in-frame clonotypes and omits some of them. The table has 40,000 or so clones, 60% to 85% seen once; the top ten hold 9.5% to 13%. With no exception, relapse followed autologous stem cell transplantation in all patients, and brentuximab vedotin exposure varied. The input for sequencing was peripheral blood mononuclear cells (PBMCs), taken at baseline. Source of these receptors: a human donor with classical Hodgkin lymphoma.

V is TRBV6-5 and J is TRBJ2-3, with unresolved D. This CDR3 spans 15 amino acids. Between the trimmed V and J ends, which lost 0 bases and 2 bases, there was a span of 9 bases. The germline V gene has CDR1 MNHEY and CDR2 SVGAGI. The CDR3 coding sequence is TGTGCCAGCAGTTACTCAGGGTTTTCCACAGATACGCAGTATTTT. Protein product: CASSYSGFSTDTQYF.

A single count supports this clone. The CDR3, as DNA: TGTGCCAGCTCAGAGAATAGGTACCCGCAGTATTTT. Translated, it gives CASSENRYPQYF. The V gene is TRBV18, the J gene TRBJ2-3; D uncertain. With 5 bases removed from V and 10 bases from J, the gap between germline ends came to 13 bases. Germline CDR1 and CDR2: KGHSH and LQKENI. The CDR3 totals 12 residues.

The chain is built from TRBV5-1 and TRBJ1-1; D gene ambiguous. Trimming cost V 2 bases and J 1 base, with 9 bases left between them. The CDR3 is 14 residues long. The germline V gene encodes CDR1 SGHRS and CDR2 YFSETQ. CDR3 residues: CASSFRQRNTEAFF. Written as DNA, the CDR3 is TGCGCCAGCAGCTTCCGGCAGCGGAACACTGAAGCTTTCTTT.

The rearrangement joins TRBV7-9 to TRBJ1-5, with D unclear. CDR1 SEHNR and CDR2 FQNEAQ come from the germline V gene (reference sequence). The length of the CDR3 is 15 residues. V lost 5 bases to trimming and J lost 2 bases, with 13 bases between them. The CDR3, as DNA: TGTGCCAGCAGCCCAACAGCGGCTGGCAATCAGCCCCAGCATTTT. Protein sequence: CASSPTAAGNQPQHF.

The rearrangement links TRBV7-8 to TRBJ1-1; D is possibly TRBD1 (5 bases). Trimming shortened V by 1 base and J by 1 base, and 16 bases separated the two germline ends. This CDR3 region has 17 residues. Per germline, CDR1 SGHVS and CDR2 FQNEAQ. The CDR3, as DNA: TGTGCCAGCAGCTTAGGGGGCACAGTATATTCGAACACTGAAGCTTTCTTT. Its protein is CASSLGGTVYSNTEAFF. Full variable domain (rest looked up from reference TRBV7-8 and TRBJ1-1): GAGVSQSPRYKVAKRGQDVALRCDPISGHVSLFWYQQALGQGPEFLTYFQNEAQLDKSGLPSDRFFAERPEGSVSTLKIQRTQQEDSAVYLCASSLGGTVYSNTEAFFGQGTRLTVV.

This chain links TRBV2 with TRBJ1-4, with unresolved D. The CDR3 has 14 residues. Germline V gene data show CDR1 as SNHLY and CDR2 as FYNNEI. Trimming took 2 bases from V and 6 from J, leaving 10 bases between them. The CDR3 DNA follows: TGTGCCAGCAGTGAAAATGGGCCGGATGAAAAACTGTTTTTT. Translation gives CASSENGPDEKLFF.

This chain connects TRBV10-1 to TRBJ1-1; the match to TRBD1 covers 12 bases. This CDR3 has 19 residues. The germline gives CDR1 WNHNN, CDR2 SYGVQD (reference sequence). V lost 2 bases to trimming and J lost 4 bases; unmatched junction nucleotides: 14. The chain's CDR3 is CASSEVRLRDRGRSTEAFF. CDR3 sequence (DNA): TGCGCCAGCAGTGAGGTTAGGTTGAGGGACAGGGGGCGCAGCACTGAAGCTTTCTTT.

The gene calls are TRBV13 and TRBJ1-5; no firm D call. The CDR3 covers 13 residues. Looked up from germline, CDR1 is PRHDT and CDR2 is FYEKMQ (reference sequence). The V and J ends lost 2 bases and 9 bases respectively, with 11 bases between them. For the CDR3, the DNA is TGTGCCAGCAGCTTATCGGCGGGCGTGCCCCAGCATTTT. It translates to CASSLSAGVPQHF.

The chain recombines TRBV4-1 with TRBJ1-2; 7 bases map to TRBD1. Trimming at V came to 1 base and at J to 7 bases, leaving 9 bases not matched to a gene. CDR3 length: 15 residues. Germline CDR1 is MGHRA and CDR2 is YSYEKL. The CDR3 nucleotides are TGCGCCAGCAGCCAAGTCGACAGGGCCACCTCTGGCTACACCTTC. As protein: CASSQVDRATSGYTF.

V usage is TRBV7-9 and J usage is TRBJ2-1, with 9 bases lining up with TRBD2. The germline V gene encodes CDR1 SEHNR and CDR2 FQNEAQ (reference sequence). V gave up 1 base and J gave up 7 bases; unmatched junction bases: 8. This CDR3 region has 16 residues. CDR3 protein: CASSLGPAGGGNEQFF. The DNA of the CDR3 is TGTGCCAGCAGCTTAGGTCCAGCGGGAGGAGGGAATGAGCAGTTCTTC.

This sequence joins TRBV29-1 and TRBJ1-1; possibly TRBD1 for D (5 bases). The V and J ends lost 3 bases and 10 bases respectively, with 12 bases between them. Germline assignment: CDR1 SQVTM and CDR2 ANQGSEA. The CDR3 sequence is 11 residues long. CDR3 protein: CSVDGAQGAFF. CDR3 sequence (DNA): TGCAGCGTTGATGGGGCCCAGGGAGCTTTCTTT.

The chain is built from TRBV28 and TRBJ1-5; TRBD1 is a possible D gene (5 bases). Germline CDR1 MDHEN, CDR2 SYDVKM. The CDR3 is 14 amino acids. V lost 6 bases and J lost 4, with 13 bases in between. The CDR3 DNA follows: TGTGCCAGCAGGCTGGGACTGACTAATCAGCCCCAGCATTTT. Residues: CASRLGLTNQPQHF.

The chain joins TRBV28 to TRBJ2-7, with 7 nucleotides matching TRBD2. Germline-derived CDR1 and CDR2 are MDHEN and SYDVKM. With V trimmed by 6 bases and J by 3 bases, 5 bases remained unmatched. This CDR3 is 13 amino acids long. The CDR3 region is CASRASGIYEQYF. The DNA for the CDR3 is TGTGCCAGCAGAGCTAGCGGTATCTACGAGCAGTACTTC.

About this clone itself: Within the sample, other DNA sequences also encode this same CDR3. This sequence joins TRBV10-2 and TRBJ2-2; D remains ambiguous. Trimming pared 7 bases from V and 4 bases from J, leaving 4 bases between. In germline, CDR1 is WSHSY, CDR2 SAAADI. The CDR3 runs to 11 residues. The CDR3 loop is CASTVTGELFF. For the CDR3, the DNA is TGCGCCAGCACCGTCACCGGGGAGCTGTTTTTT.